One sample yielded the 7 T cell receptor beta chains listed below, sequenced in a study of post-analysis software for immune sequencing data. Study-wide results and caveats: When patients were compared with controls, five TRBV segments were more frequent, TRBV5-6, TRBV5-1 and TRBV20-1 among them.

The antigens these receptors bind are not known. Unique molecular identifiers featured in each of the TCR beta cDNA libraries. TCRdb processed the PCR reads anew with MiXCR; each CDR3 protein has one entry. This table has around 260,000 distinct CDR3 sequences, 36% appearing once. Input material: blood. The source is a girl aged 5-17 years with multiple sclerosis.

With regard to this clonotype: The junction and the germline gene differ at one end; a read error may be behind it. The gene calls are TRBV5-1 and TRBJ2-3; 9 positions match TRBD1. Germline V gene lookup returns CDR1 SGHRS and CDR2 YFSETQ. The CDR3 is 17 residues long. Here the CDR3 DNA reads TGCACCAGCAGCCTGGCCGGGACAGGGACCAGCACAGATACGCAGTATTTT. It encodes CTSSLAGTGTSTDTQYF. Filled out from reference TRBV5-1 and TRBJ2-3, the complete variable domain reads KAGVTQTPRYLIKTRGQQVTLSCSPISGHRSVSWYQQTPGQGLQFLFEYFSETQRNKGNFPGRFSGRQFSNSRSEMNVSTLELGDSALYLCTSSLAGTGTSTDTQYFGPGTRLTVL.

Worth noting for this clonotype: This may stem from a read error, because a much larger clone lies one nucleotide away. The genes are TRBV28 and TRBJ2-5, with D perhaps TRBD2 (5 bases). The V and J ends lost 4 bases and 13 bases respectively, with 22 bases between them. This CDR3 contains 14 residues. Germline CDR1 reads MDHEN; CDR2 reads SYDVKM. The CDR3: CASSSFPSSYERYF. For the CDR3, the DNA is TGTGCCAGCAGTTCTTTTCCTAGCTCCTACGAGCGGTACTTC.

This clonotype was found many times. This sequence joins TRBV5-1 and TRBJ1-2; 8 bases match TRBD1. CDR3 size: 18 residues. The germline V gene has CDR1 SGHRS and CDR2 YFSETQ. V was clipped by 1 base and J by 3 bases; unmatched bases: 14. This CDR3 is CASSLTPGQVVGDYGYTF. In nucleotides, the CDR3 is TGCGCCAGCAGCTTGACTCCGGGACAGGTCGTCGGTGACTATGGCTACACCTTC.

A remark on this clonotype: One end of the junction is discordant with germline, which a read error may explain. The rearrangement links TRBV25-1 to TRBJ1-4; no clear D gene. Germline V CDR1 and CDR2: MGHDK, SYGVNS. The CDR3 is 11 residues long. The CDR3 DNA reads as TGTGCCAGCCGTGAGATTGAAAAACTGTTTTTT. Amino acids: CASREIEKLFF.

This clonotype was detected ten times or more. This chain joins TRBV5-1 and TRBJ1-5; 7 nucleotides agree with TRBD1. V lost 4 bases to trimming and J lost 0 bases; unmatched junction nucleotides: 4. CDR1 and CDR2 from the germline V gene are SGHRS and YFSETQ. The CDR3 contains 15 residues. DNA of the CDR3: TGCGCCAGCAGCCTTCAGGGGGGTAGCAATCAGCCCCAGCATTTT. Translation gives CASSLQGGSNQPQHF.

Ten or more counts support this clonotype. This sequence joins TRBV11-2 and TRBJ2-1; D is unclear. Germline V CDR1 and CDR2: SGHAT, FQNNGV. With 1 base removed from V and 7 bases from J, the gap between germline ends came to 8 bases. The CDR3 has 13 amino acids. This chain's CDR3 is CASSLGWSNEQFF. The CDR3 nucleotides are TGTGCCAGCAGCTTAGGATGGAGTAATGAGCAGTTCTTC.

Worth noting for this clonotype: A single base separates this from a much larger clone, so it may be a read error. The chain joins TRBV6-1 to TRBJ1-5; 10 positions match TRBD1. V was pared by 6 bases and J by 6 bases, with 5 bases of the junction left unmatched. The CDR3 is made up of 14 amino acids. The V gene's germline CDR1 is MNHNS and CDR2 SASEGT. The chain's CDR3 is CASRDRGSIQPQHF. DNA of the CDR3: TGTGCCAGCAGGGACAGGGGGTCGATTCAGCCCCAGCATTTT.